A selection of T cell receptor beta chains follows, all from one sample in a study of neurological immune-mediated disorders. TCRdb processed the 5' RACE reads anew with MiXCR; each CDR3 protein has one entry. Of tens of thousands of distinct CDR3 sequences in the sample, 6.2% were seen once. The sample consisted of CD8+ T cells from blood. The receptors were sampled from a man younger than 35 in good health. CDR3s include the opening cysteine and the closing phenylalanine or tryptophan. The D gene is left open where the match is weak. A clone size is listed for some rows: how often the clone was seen (once, few, many), or a class if it is expanded.

d_gene: TRBD1; j_gene: TRBJ1-5; abundance: many; v_gene: TRBV7-8; CDR3aa: CASSENQGAGGNQPQHF; CDR3nt: TGTGCCAGCAGCGAAAATCAGGGGGCAGGGGGCAATCAGCCCCAGCATTTT
d_gene: -; j_gene: TRBJ2-1; abundance: many; v_gene: TRBV6-2/TRBV6-3; CDR3aa: CASSLSVGQTDNEQFF; CDR3nt: TGTGCCAGCAGCCTCTCGGTCGGACAGACCGACAATGAGCAGTTCTTC
d_gene: -; j_gene: TRBJ1-3; abundance: many; v_gene: TRBV6-5; CDR3aa: CASSQDRPGNAGNTIYF; CDR3nt: TGTGCCAGCAGCCAAGACAGGCCTGGCAACGCTGGAAACACCATATATTTT
d_gene: -; j_gene: TRBJ2-1; abundance: many; v_gene: TRBV18; CDR3aa: CASSPGILGSYNEQFF; CDR3nt: TGTGCCAGCTCACCAGGGATTTTGGGTTCCTACAATGAGCAGTTCTTC
d_gene: -; j_gene: TRBJ2-3; abundance: many; v_gene: TRBV7-2; CDR3aa: CASSLPGAGTDTQYF; CDR3nt: TGTGCCAGCAGCTTACCGGGGGCCGGGACAGATACGCAGTATTTT
d_gene: -; j_gene: TRBJ1-5; abundance: many; v_gene: TRBV6-5; CDR3aa: CASSYSKVFQPQHF; CDR3nt: TGTGCCAGCAGTTACTCAAAGGTCTTCCAGCCCCAGCATTTT
d_gene: -; j_gene: TRBJ2-3; abundance: many; v_gene: TRBV5-1; CDR3aa: CASSLGRLSTDTQYF; CDR3nt: TGCGCCAGCAGCTTGGGCAGACTTAGCACAGATACGCAGTATTTT
d_gene: -; j_gene: TRBJ2-7; abundance: many; v_gene: TRBV10-3; CDR3aa: CAISAGLGYEQYF; CDR3nt: TGTGCCATCAGTGCGGGCCTTGGCTACGAGCAGTACTTC
d_gene: TRBD1; j_gene: TRBJ2-5; abundance: many; v_gene: TRBV6-5; CDR3aa: CASRTGEETQYF; CDR3nt: TGTGCCAGCAGGACAGGGGAGGAGACCCAGTACTTC
d_gene: -; j_gene: TRBJ2-2; abundance: many; v_gene: TRBV10-3; CDR3aa: CAISEGWAGTGELFF; CDR3nt: TGTGCCATCAGTGAGGGTTGGGCAGGAACCGGGGAGCTGTTTTTT
d_gene: -; j_gene: TRBJ2-1; abundance: many; v_gene: TRBV6-5; CDR3aa: CASSYSSGIEQFF; CDR3nt: TGTGCCAGCAGTTACAGCTCCGGTATTGAGCAGTTCTTC
d_gene: -; j_gene: TRBJ1-5; abundance: many; v_gene: TRBV27; CDR3aa: CASSLSGLVNQPQHF; CDR3nt: TGTGCCAGCAGTTTATCGGGCCTCGTTAATCAGCCCCAGCATTTT
d_gene: TRBD2; j_gene: TRBJ2-1; abundance: many; v_gene: TRBV29-1; CDR3aa: CSVSGGIPMGNEQFF; CDR3nt: TGCAGCGTTTCCGGGGGGATCCCCATGGGCAATGAGCAGTTCTTC
d_gene: -; j_gene: TRBJ1-2; abundance: many; v_gene: TRBV5-1; CDR3aa: CASSFGYGYTF; CDR3nt: TGCGCCAGCAGCTTCGGGTATGGCTACACCTTC
d_gene: -; j_gene: TRBJ1-2; abundance: many; v_gene: TRBV7-9; CDR3aa: CASSLVGVNYGYTF; CDR3nt: TGTGCCAGCAGCTTAGTGGGGGTTAACTATGGCTACACCTTC
d_gene: -; j_gene: TRBJ2-1; abundance: many; v_gene: TRBV12-3/TRBV12-4; CDR3aa: CASTAGGSYNEQFF; CDR3nt: TGTGCCAGCACCGCCGGGGGTTCCTACAATGAGCAGTTCTTC
d_gene: -; j_gene: TRBJ2-1; abundance: many; v_gene: TRBV9; CDR3aa: CASSEGPGPMNEQFF; CDR3nt: TGTGCCAGCAGCGAGGGGCCAGGACCCATGAATGAGCAGTTCTTC
d_gene: -; j_gene: TRBJ2-3; abundance: many; v_gene: TRBV29-1; CDR3aa: CSVSPRGAYDTQYF; CDR3nt: TGCAGCGTAAGCCCTAGGGGGGCCTACGATACGCAGTATTTT
d_gene: -; j_gene: TRBJ1-5; abundance: many; v_gene: TRBV25-1; CDR3aa: CASSPDRADRPQHF; CDR3nt: TGTGCCAGCAGTCCAGACAGAGCGGATCGGCCCCAGCATTTT
d_gene: -; j_gene: TRBJ2-1; abundance: many; v_gene: TRBV7-9; CDR3aa: CASSSVISGGLFHEQFF; CDR3nt: TGTGCCAGCAGCTCCGTCATAAGTGGGGGGCTCTTCCATGAGCAGTTCTTC
d_gene: -; j_gene: TRBJ2-2; abundance: -; v_gene: TRBV10-3; CDR3aa: CAISITPGELFF; CDR3nt: TGTGCCATCAGCATCACCCCCGGTGAGCTGTTTTTT
d_gene: -; j_gene: TRBJ1-4; abundance: medium-sized; v_gene: TRBV6-1; CDR3aa: CASSESLGGGEKLFF; CDR3nt: TGTGCCAGCAGCGAGTCGCTTGGAGGGGGTGAAAAACTGTTTTTT
d_gene: -; j_gene: TRBJ1-2; abundance: many; v_gene: TRBV4-1; CDR3aa: CASSQSMGTDYGYTF; CDR3nt: TGCGCCAGCAGCCAATCAATGGGCACCGACTATGGCTACACCTTC
d_gene: TRBD2; j_gene: TRBJ2-1; abundance: many; v_gene: TRBV27; CDR3aa: CASSFTSGGETNEQFF; CDR3nt: TGTGCCAGCAGTTTCACCAGCGGGGGGGAAACCAATGAGCAGTTCTTC
d_gene: TRBD1; j_gene: TRBJ1-6; abundance: many; v_gene: TRBV6-2/TRBV6-3; CDR3aa: CASSATGGSPLHF; CDR3nt: TGTGCCAGCAGCGCTACAGGGGGTTCACCCCTCCACTTT
d_gene: TRBD1; j_gene: TRBJ2-5; abundance: many; v_gene: TRBV28; CDR3aa: CASRENNRGYQETQYF; CDR3nt: TGTGCCAGCAGAGAGAATAACAGGGGGTACCAAGAGACCCAGTACTTC
d_gene: -; j_gene: TRBJ2-1; abundance: many; v_gene: TRBV6-5; CDR3aa: CASSFQSSYNEQFF; CDR3nt: TGTGCCAGCAGTTTTCAGAGCTCCTACAATGAGCAGTTCTTC
d_gene: TRBD2; j_gene: TRBJ2-7; abundance: many; v_gene: TRBV20-1; CDR3aa: CSARDYGLAGVIGWEQYF; CDR3nt: TGCAGTGCTAGAGATTACGGGCTAGCGGGGGTCATCGGGTGGGAGCAGTACTTC
d_gene: TRBD1; j_gene: TRBJ2-7; abundance: many; v_gene: TRBV5-1; CDR3aa: CASSARQGVDEQYF; CDR3nt: TGCGCCAGCAGCGCAAGACAGGGAGTCGACGAGCAGTACTTC
d_gene: -; j_gene: TRBJ1-5; abundance: many; v_gene: TRBV5-5; CDR3aa: CASSLEDSNQPQHF; CDR3nt: TGTGCCAGCAGCTTGGAGGATAGCAATCAGCCCCAGCATTTT
d_gene: TRBD1; j_gene: TRBJ2-1; abundance: many; v_gene: TRBV4-1; CDR3aa: CASEGQGAINEQFF; CDR3nt: TGCGCCAGCGAAGGACAGGGGGCAATCAATGAGCAGTTCTTC
d_gene: -; j_gene: TRBJ2-2; abundance: many; v_gene: TRBV6-6; CDR3aa: CASFSGELFF; CDR3nt: TGTGCCAGCTTCAGCGGGGAGCTGTTTTTT
d_gene: -; j_gene: TRBJ2-2; abundance: few; v_gene: TRBV7-6; CDR3aa: CASSLNEGAGELFF; CDR3nt: TGTGCCAGCAGCCTAAACGAGGGGGCCGGGGAGCTGTTTTTT
d_gene: -; j_gene: TRBJ2-7; abundance: many; v_gene: TRBV14; CDR3aa: CASSQVRGGTYEQYF; CDR3nt: TGTGCCAGCAGCCAAGTAAGGGGGGGCACATACGAGCAGTACTTC
d_gene: -; j_gene: TRBJ1-1; abundance: many; v_gene: TRBV7-2; CDR3aa: CASSLGTGRATEAFF; CDR3nt: TGTGCCAGCAGCTTAGGTACGGGCAGGGCCACTGAAGCTTTCTTT
d_gene: -; j_gene: TRBJ2-7; abundance: many; v_gene: TRBV12-3/TRBV12-4; CDR3aa: CASSLSGFYEQYF; CDR3nt: TGTGCCAGCAGTTTATCCGGATTCTACGAGCAGTACTTC
d_gene: -; j_gene: TRBJ1-4; abundance: -; v_gene: TRBV12-2; CDR3aa: CASRLAVPGRLNEKLFF; CDR3nt: TGTGCAAGTCGCTTAGCGGTCCCTGGACGACTTAATGAAAAACTGTTTTTT
d_gene: -; j_gene: TRBJ1-1; abundance: many; v_gene: TRBV29-1; CDR3aa: CSVSRGVTEAFF; CDR3nt: TGCAGCGTTTCACGAGGAGTCACTGAAGCTTTCTTT
d_gene: -; j_gene: TRBJ1-1; abundance: many; v_gene: TRBV19; CDR3aa: CASSIGVQVAFF; CDR3nt: TGTGCCAGTAGTATAGGGGTACAGGTGGCTTTCTTT
d_gene: TRBD1; j_gene: TRBJ2-2; abundance: many; v_gene: TRBV28; CDR3aa: CASSSDRGNTGELFF; CDR3nt: TGTGCCAGCAGTTCGGACAGGGGAAACACCGGGGAGCTGTTTTTT
d_gene: -; j_gene: TRBJ2-2; abundance: many; v_gene: TRBV7-2; CDR3aa: CASSLDGQTNTGELFF; CDR3nt: TGTGCCAGCAGCTTAGACGGGCAGACGAACACCGGGGAGCTGTTTTTT
d_gene: TRBD1; j_gene: TRBJ1-4; abundance: -; v_gene: TRBV7-9; CDR3aa: CASSLVGTGAEKLFF; CDR3nt: TGTGCCAGCAGCTTAGTTGGGACAGGGGCTGAAAAACTGTTTTTT
d_gene: -; j_gene: TRBJ2-7; abundance: many; v_gene: TRBV7-9; CDR3aa: CASSHLLGGEQYF; CDR3nt: TGTGCCAGCAGCCACCTGTTAGGAGGCGAGCAGTACTTC
d_gene: -; j_gene: TRBJ2-7; abundance: many; v_gene: TRBV9; CDR3aa: CASSQDQGHEQYF; CDR3nt: TGTGCCAGCAGCCAAGACCAGGGACACGAGCAGTACTTC
d_gene: -; j_gene: TRBJ2-7; abundance: many; v_gene: TRBV5-1; CDR3aa: CASSIYQGIYEQYF; CDR3nt: TGCGCCAGCAGTATTTATCAAGGGATCTACGAGCAGTACTTC
d_gene: TRBD1; j_gene: TRBJ1-2; abundance: many; v_gene: TRBV29-1; CDR3aa: CSAGTGGSREGYTF; CDR3nt: TGCAGCGCCGGGACAGGCGGTTCCCGAGAAGGCTACACCTTC
d_gene: -; j_gene: TRBJ1-1; abundance: many; v_gene: TRBV5-1; CDR3aa: CASSLVGLLNTEAFF; CDR3nt: TGCGCCAGCAGCTTGGTGGGCCTACTGAACACTGAAGCTTTCTTT
d_gene: -; j_gene: TRBJ2-6; abundance: many; v_gene: TRBV12-3/TRBV12-4; CDR3aa: CASSATRAAEGGANVLTF; CDR3nt: TGTGCCAGCAGTGCCACACGGGCGGCAGAAGGGGGGGCCAACGTCCTGACTTTC
d_gene: -; j_gene: TRBJ1-4; abundance: many; v_gene: TRBV5-1; CDR3aa: CASSLEAGNEKLFF; CDR3nt: TGCGCCAGCAGCTTGGAAGCCGGTAATGAAAAACTGTTTTTT
d_gene: -; j_gene: TRBJ2-2; abundance: many; v_gene: TRBV6-4; CDR3aa: CASSAGESTGELFF; CDR3nt: TGTGCCAGCAGTGCCGGCGAAAGCACCGGGGAGCTGTTTTTT
d_gene: TRBD2; j_gene: TRBJ2-1; abundance: many; v_gene: TRBV20-1; CDR3aa: CSASLASGYNEQFF; CDR3nt: TGCAGTGCTAGTTTGGCTAGCGGATACAATGAGCAGTTCTTC
d_gene: -; j_gene: TRBJ1-3; abundance: many; v_gene: TRBV3-1; CDR3aa: CASSQDPFGGTGNTIYF; CDR3nt: TGTGCCAGCAGCCAAGATCCCTTCGGGGGGACTGGAAACACCATATATTTT
d_gene: -; j_gene: TRBJ1-1; abundance: many; v_gene: TRBV6-5; CDR3aa: CASSYSSRDSAFF; CDR3nt: TGTGCCAGCAGTTACTCTTCCCGGGACTCAGCTTTCTTT
d_gene: -; j_gene: TRBJ1-1; abundance: many; v_gene: TRBV5-5; CDR3aa: CASRSGLTNTEAFF; CDR3nt: TGTGCCAGCAGATCGGGATTAACGAACACTGAAGCTTTCTTT
d_gene: -; j_gene: TRBJ1-3; abundance: many; v_gene: TRBV20-1; CDR3aa: CSATRGGTPNPNTIYF; CDR3nt: TGCAGTGCCACCCGGGGGGGAACTCCCAACCCAAACACCATATATTTT
d_gene: TRBD1; j_gene: TRBJ1-2; abundance: many; v_gene: TRBV3-1; CDR3aa: CASSQEDRVGGDYGYTF; CDR3nt: TGTGCCAGCAGCCAAGAGGACAGGGTTGGGGGCGACTATGGCTACACCTTC
d_gene: TRBD1; j_gene: TRBJ2-1; abundance: many; v_gene: TRBV7-9; CDR3aa: CASRRGQGKNEQFF; CDR3nt: TGTGCCAGCAGGAGAGGACAGGGGAAAAATGAGCAGTTCTTC
d_gene: TRBD2; j_gene: TRBJ2-4; abundance: many; v_gene: TRBV9; CDR3aa: CASSVDAGGGWNIQYF; CDR3nt: TGTGCCAGCAGCGTAGATGCGGGGGGGGGTTGGAACATTCAGTACTTC
d_gene: -; j_gene: TRBJ2-5; abundance: once; v_gene: TRBV27; CDR3aa: CARRFDSHQDTQYF; CDR3nt: TGTGCCAGAAGATTCGACAGCCACCAAGATACCCAGTACTTC